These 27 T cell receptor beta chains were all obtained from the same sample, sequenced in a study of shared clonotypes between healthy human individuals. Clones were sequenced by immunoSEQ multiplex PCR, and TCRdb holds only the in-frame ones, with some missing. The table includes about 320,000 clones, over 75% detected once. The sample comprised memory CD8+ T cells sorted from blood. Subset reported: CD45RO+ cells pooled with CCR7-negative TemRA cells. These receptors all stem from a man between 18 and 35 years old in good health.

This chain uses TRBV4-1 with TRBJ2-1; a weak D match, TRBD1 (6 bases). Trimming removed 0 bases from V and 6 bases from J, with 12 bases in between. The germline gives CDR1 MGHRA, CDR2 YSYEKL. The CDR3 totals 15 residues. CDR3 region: CASSQDAGEGNEQFF. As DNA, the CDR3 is TGCGCCAGCAGCCAAGATGCAGGGGAAGGCAATGAGCAGTTCTTC.

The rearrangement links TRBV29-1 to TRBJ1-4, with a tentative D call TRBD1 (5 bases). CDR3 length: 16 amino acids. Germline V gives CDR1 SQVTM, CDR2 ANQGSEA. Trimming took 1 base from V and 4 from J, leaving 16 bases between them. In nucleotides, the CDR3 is TGCAGCGTTGAAGTTATTGGCCGGGACGTTAATGAAAAACTGTTTTTT. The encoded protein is CSVEVIGRDVNEKLFF. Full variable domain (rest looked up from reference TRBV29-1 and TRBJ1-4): SAVISQKPSRDICQRGTSLTIQCQVDSQVTMMFWYRQQPGQSLTLIATANQGSEATYESGFVIDKFPISRPNLTFSTLTVSNMSPEDSSIYLCSVEVIGRDVNEKLFFGSGTQLSVL.

The CDR3 region has the DNA TGTGCCAGCAGCCCCTTCGAGGGGCCCCAGGGCGAGCAGTACTTC. Its translation: CASSPFEGPQGEQYF. The genes are TRBV11-2 and TRBJ2-7; D could derive from TRBD1 or TRBD2 (5 bases each). The ends were cut back, 5 bases at V and 6 bases at J, with 20 bases in the middle. In germline, CDR1 is SGHAT, CDR2 FQNNGV. CDR3 length: 15 residues. Using reference TRBV11-2 and TRBJ2-7 for the parts outside the CDR3, the full variable domain is EAGVAQSPRYKIIEKRQSVAFWCNPISGHATLYWYQQILGQGPKLLIQFQNNGVVDDSQLPKDRFSAERLKGVDSTLKIQPAKLEDSAVYLCASSPFEGPQGEQYFGPGTRLTVT.

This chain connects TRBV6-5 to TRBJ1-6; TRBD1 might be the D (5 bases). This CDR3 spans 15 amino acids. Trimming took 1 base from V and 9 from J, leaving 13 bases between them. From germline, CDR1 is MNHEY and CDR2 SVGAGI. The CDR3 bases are TGTGCCAGCAGTTACTTAGGGGAGGCGGGTTCACCCCTCCACTTT. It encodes CASSYLGEAGSPLHF.

The CDR3 reads CASTGGLSGANVLTF. In DNA form, the CDR3 reads TGTGCCAGCACAGGGGGCTTGTCTGGGGCCAACGTCCTGACTTTC. The gene calls are TRBV11-2 and TRBJ2-6; 8 nucleotides line up with TRBD1. V shed 7 bases and J 1 base; nucleotides not matched to a gene: 3. The CDR3 spans 15 residues. Germline V lookup: CDR1 SGHAT, CDR2 FQNNGV.

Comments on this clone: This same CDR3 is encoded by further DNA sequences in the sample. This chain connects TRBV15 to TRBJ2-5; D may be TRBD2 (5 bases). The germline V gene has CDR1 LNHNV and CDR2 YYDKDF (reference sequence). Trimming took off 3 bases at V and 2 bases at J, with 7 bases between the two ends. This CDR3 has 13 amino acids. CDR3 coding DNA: TGTGCCACCAGCAGCGGACTTCAAGAGACCCAGTACTTC. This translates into CATSSGLQETQYF.

The CDR3 region is CASSVEGSNTEAFF. As DNA, the CDR3 is TGTGCCAGCAGCGTCGAGGGCTCGAACACTGAAGCTTTCTTT. The V call is TRBV7-9, the J call TRBJ1-1, with D unresolved. This CDR3 spans 14 amino acids. CDR1 is SEHNR, CDR2 FQNEAQ, per germline (reference sequence). V was pared by 5 bases and J by 1 base, with 11 bases between. The full variable domain, in which reference TRBV7-9 and TRBJ1-1 provide the parts outside the CDR3, is DTGVSQNPRHKITKRGQNVTFRCDPISEHNRLYWYRQTLGQGPEFLTYFQNEAQLEKSRLLSDRFSAERPKGSFSTLEIQRTEQGDSAMYLCASSVEGSNTEAFFGQGTRLTVV.

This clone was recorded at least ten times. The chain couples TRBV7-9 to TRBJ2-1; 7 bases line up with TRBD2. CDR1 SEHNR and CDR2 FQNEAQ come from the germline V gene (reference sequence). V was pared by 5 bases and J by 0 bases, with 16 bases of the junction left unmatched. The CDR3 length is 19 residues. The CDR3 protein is CASSGGRRLAPSSYNEQFF. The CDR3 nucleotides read TGTGCCAGCAGCGGAGGACGGAGACTAGCTCCGAGCTCCTACAATGAGCAGTTCTTC.

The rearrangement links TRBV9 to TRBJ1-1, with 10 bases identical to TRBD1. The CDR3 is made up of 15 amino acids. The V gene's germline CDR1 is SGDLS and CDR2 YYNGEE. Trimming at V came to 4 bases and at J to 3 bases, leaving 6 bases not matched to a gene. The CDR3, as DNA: TGTGCCAGCAGCACCCGACAGGGGGCGGACACTGAAGCTTTCTTT. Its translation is CASSTRQGADTEAFF. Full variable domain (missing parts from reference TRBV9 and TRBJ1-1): DSGVTQTPKHLITATGQRVTLRCSPRSGDLSVYWYQQSLDQGLQFLIQYYNGEERAKGNILERFSAQQFPDLHSELNLSSLELGDSALYFCASSTRQGADTEAFFGQGTRLTVV.

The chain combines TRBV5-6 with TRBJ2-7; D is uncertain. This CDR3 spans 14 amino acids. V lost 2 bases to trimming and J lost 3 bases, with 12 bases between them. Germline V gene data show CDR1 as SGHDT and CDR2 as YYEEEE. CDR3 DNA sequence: TGTGCCAGCAGCTTAGGGATGGCAAACTACGAGCAGTACTTC. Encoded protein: CASSLGMANYEQYF.

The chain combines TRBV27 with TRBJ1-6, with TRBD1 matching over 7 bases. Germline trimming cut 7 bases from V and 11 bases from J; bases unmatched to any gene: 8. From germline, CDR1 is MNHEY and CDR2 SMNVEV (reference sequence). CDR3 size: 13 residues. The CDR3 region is CASKAGGMTPLHF. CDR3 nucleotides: TGTGCCAGCAAGGCAGGGGGTATGACACCCCTCCACTTT.

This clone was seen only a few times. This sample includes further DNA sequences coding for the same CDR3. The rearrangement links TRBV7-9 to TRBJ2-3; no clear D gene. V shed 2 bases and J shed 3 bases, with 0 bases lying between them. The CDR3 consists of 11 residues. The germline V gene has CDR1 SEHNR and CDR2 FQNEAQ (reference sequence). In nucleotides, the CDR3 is TGTGCCAGCAGCTTAACAGATACGCAGTATTTT. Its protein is CASSLTDTQYF.

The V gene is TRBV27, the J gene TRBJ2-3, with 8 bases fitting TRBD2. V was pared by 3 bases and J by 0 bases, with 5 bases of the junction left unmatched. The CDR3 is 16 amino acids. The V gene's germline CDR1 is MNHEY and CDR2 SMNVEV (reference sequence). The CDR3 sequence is CASSFYSGGSTDTQYF. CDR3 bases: TGTGCCAGCAGTTTTTACAGCGGGGGAAGCACAGATACGCAGTATTTT.

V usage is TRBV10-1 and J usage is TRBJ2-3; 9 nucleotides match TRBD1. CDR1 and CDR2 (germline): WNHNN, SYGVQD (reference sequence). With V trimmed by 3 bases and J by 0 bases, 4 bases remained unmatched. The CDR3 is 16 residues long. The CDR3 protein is CASSDDRGTSTDTQYF. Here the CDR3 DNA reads TGCGCCAGCAGTGACGACAGGGGGACTAGCACAGATACGCAGTATTTT.

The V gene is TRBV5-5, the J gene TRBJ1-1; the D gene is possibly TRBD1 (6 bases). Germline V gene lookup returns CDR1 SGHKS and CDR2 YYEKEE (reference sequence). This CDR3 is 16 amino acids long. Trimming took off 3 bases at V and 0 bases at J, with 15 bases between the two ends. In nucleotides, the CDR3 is TGTGCCAGCAGCTACCTCGGGGGCGACCTGAACACTGAAGCTTTCTTT. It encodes CASSYLGGDLNTEAFF.

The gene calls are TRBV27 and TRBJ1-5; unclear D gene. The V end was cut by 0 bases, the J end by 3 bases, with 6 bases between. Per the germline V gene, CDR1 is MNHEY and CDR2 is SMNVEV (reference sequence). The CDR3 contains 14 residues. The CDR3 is CASSLSPLNQPQHF. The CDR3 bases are TGTGCCAGCAGTTTATCCCCCCTCAATCAGCCCCAGCATTTT.

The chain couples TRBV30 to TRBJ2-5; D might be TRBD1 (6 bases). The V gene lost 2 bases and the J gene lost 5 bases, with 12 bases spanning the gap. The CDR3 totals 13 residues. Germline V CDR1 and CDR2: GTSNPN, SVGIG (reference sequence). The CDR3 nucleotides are TGTGCCTGGAGTCCAGGGGCCGGCGAGACCCAGTACTTC. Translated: CAWSPGAGETQYF.

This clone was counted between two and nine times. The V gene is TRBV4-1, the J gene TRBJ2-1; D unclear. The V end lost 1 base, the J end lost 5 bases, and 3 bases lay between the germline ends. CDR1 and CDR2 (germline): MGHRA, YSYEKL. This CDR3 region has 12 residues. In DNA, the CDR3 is TGCGCCAGCAGCCAAGTTGACAATGAGCAGTTCTTC. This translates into CASSQVDNEQFF.

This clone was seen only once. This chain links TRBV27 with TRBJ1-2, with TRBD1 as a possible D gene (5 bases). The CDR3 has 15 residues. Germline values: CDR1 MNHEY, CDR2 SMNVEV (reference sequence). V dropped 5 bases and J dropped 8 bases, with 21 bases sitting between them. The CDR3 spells CASSPSGRQFYGYTF. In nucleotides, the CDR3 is TGTGCCAGCAGTCCCTCGGGCCGACAGTTTTACGGCTACACCTTC.

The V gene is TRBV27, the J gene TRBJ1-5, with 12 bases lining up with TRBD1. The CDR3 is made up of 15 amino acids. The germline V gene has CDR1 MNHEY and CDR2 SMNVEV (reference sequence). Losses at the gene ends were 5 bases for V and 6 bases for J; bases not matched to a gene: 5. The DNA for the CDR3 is TGTGCCAGCAGTGAGGGGACAGGGGGCTTTCAGCCCCAGCATTTT. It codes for CASSEGTGGFQPQHF.

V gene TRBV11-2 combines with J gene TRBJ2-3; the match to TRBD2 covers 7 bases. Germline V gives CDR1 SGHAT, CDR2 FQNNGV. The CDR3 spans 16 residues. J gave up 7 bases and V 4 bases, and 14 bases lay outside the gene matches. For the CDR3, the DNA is TGTGCCAGCAGCTCCGGCGGGGAGGGAACGGAAAATACGCAGTATTTT. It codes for CASSSGGEGTENTQYF.

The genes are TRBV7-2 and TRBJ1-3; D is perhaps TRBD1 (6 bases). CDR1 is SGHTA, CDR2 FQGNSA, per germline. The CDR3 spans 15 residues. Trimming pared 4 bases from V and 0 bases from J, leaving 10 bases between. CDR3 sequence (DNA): TGTGCCAGCAGCTGGGACATTTCCTCTGGAAACACCATATATTTT. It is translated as CASSWDISSGNTIYF.

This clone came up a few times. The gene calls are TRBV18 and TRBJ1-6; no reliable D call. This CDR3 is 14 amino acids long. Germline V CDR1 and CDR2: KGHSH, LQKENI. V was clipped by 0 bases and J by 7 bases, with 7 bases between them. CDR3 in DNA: TGTGCCAGCTCACCACCACTAAACAATTCACCCCTCCACTTT. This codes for CASSPPLNNSPLHF.

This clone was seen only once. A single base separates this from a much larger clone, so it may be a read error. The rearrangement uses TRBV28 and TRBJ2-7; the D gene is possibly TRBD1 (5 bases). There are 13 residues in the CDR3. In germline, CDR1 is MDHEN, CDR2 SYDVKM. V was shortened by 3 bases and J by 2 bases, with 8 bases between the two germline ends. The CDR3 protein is CASSLQGPYEQYF. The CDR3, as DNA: TGTGCCAGCAGTTTGCAGGGCCCCTACGAGCAGTACTTC. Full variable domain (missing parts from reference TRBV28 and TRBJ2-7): DVKVTQSSRYLVKRTGEKVFLECVQDMDHENMFWYRQDPGLGLRLIYFSYDVKMKEKGDIPEGYSVSREKKERFSLILESASTNQTSMYLCASSLQGPYEQYFGPGTRLTVT.

CDR3 protein: CASSYSSENRGGYTF. In DNA, the CDR3 is TGTGCCAGCAGTTACTCGTCTGAAAATCGAGGGGGCTACACCTTC. The gene calls are TRBV6-5 and TRBJ1-2; D not certain. Germline V gives CDR1 MNHEY, CDR2 SVGAGI. Trimming stripped 0 bases from V and 8 bases from J, with 16 bases between. CDR3 length: 15 amino acids.

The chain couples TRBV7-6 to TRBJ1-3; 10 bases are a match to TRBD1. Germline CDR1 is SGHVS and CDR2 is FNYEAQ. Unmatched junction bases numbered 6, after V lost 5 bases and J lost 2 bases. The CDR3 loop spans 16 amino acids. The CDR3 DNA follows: TGTGCCAGCAGCGGCCGACAGGGGGCAACTGGAAACACCATATATTTT. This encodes CASSGRQGATGNTIYF.

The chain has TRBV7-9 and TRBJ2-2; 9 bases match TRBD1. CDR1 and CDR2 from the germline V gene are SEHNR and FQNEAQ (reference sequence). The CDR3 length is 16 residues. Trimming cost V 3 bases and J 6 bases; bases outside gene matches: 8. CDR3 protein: CASSFSGTGMSGELFF. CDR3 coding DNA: TGTGCCAGCAGCTTCTCCGGGACAGGGATGTCCGGGGAGCTGTTTTTT.